These 12 T cell receptor beta chains were sequenced from one sample in a study of blood T cell repertoires in COVID-19. Data came from immunoSEQ multiplex PCR; TCRdb stores just in-frame clones and leaves some out. Here the sample spans a few hundred thousand clones, 80% to 85% being singletons. The material sequenced was peripheral blood. The receptors were gathered from a woman between 18 and 29 years old with acute or convalescent COVID-19.

The chain has TRBV10-2 and TRBJ2-5, with 8 bases lining up with TRBD2. Germline CDR1 and CDR2: WSHSY and SAAADI. V dropped 6 bases and J dropped 4; count of bases not matched to a gene: 7. The length of the CDR3 is 14 residues. For the CDR3, the DNA is TGCGCCAGCAGGGTTAGCGGGACGGGAGAGACCCAGTACTTC. This sequence encodes CASRVSGTGETQYF.

The chain links TRBV7-2 to TRBJ1-5; 7 bases fit TRBD1. Germline assignment: CDR1 SGHTA and CDR2 FQGNSA. After removal of 4 bases from V and 5 bases from J, the junction contained 8 bases not matched to a gene. This CDR3 is 15 amino acids long. The CDR3 spells CASSSYRGWDQPQHF. CDR3 DNA sequence: TGTGCCAGCAGCTCGTACAGGGGATGGGATCAGCCCCAGCATTTT.

The rearrangement joins TRBV30 to TRBJ1-2, with D maybe TRBD1 (6 bases). V was shortened by 1 base and J by 2 bases, with 23 bases between the two germline ends. CDR3 length: 18 amino acids. From germline, CDR1 is GTSNPN and CDR2 SVGIG (reference sequence). The CDR3, as DNA: TGTGCCTGGAGTGGGTTAATGGGAAAACCGACAGGAAACTATGGCTACACCTTC. Protein product: CAWSGLMGKPTGNYGYTF.

This clone was detected once. The CDR3 spells CASSLVGEEIDTQYF. CDR3 DNA sequence: TGTGCCAGCAGCTTAGTGGGGGAGGAGATAGATACGCAGTATTTT. This chain joins TRBV11-2 and TRBJ2-3, with TRBD2 as a possible D gene (6 bases). The CDR3 runs 15 residues. Germline CDR1 and CDR2: SGHAT and FQNNGV. Trimming pared 1 base from V and 5 bases from J, leaving 13 bases between.

V usage is TRBV28 and J usage is TRBJ1-5; D gene ambiguous. Germline V lookup: CDR1 MDHEN, CDR2 SYDVKM. V was shortened by 8 bases and J by 1 base, with 15 bases between the two germline ends. The CDR3 sequence is 15 residues long. The CDR3 protein is CASCYSGSSNQPQHF. The CDR3 nucleotides read TGTGCCAGCTGTTACTCGGGGTCGAGCAATCAGCCCCAGCATTTT.

This clone was detected only a few times. V gene TRBV15 combines with J gene TRBJ2-7; 8 bases match TRBD1. This CDR3 spans 14 amino acids. Germline CDR1 and CDR2: LNHNV and YYDKDF (reference sequence). Unmatched junction bases numbered 8, after V lost 4 bases and J lost 6 bases. CDR3 nucleotides: TGTGCCACCAGCACAGGGGGCTCCTTTGGCGAGCAGTACTTC. It is translated as CATSTGGSFGEQYF.

The chain combines TRBV7-9 with TRBJ1-2; TRBD1 aligns across 7 bases. Germline CDR1 reads SEHNR; CDR2 reads FQNEAQ (reference sequence). This CDR3 spans 15 amino acids. Unmatched junction bases numbered 10, after V lost 2 bases and J lost 7 bases. CDR3 in amino acids: CASSLNQGGRPGYTF. In DNA, the CDR3 is TGTGCCAGCAGCTTAAATCAGGGGGGACGGCCTGGCTACACCTTC.

V and J are TRBV7-6 and TRBJ2-3; 7 nucleotides align to TRBD2. The CDR3 extends over 13 amino acids. Germline CDR1 reads SGHVS; CDR2 reads FNYEAQ. V was pared by 4 bases and J by 4 bases, with 2 bases of the junction left unmatched. CDR3 residues: CASSSGGADTQYF. DNA for the CDR3: TGTGCCAGCAGCTCGGGAGGCGCAGATACGCAGTATTTT.

The chain joins TRBV10-1 to TRBJ1-1; D possibly corresponds to TRBD1 (5 bases). Trimming cost V 0 bases and J 7 bases, with 12 bases left between them. The CDR3 totals 14 residues. CDR1 is WNHNN, CDR2 SYGVQD, per germline (reference sequence). CDR3 loop: CASSESKSQGEAFF. CDR3 in DNA: TGCGCCAGCAGTGAGTCGAAATCGCAGGGTGAAGCTTTCTTT.

DNA for the CDR3: TGTGCCAGCAGCTTACAGGGTCTAGGCGAGCAGTACTTC. Encoded protein: CASSLQGLGEQYF. J is TRBJ2-7 and V is TRBV7-9; D is possibly TRBD1 (5 bases). V shed 2 bases and J shed 6 bases, with 11 bases lying between them. CDR3 size: 13 residues. Germline CDR1 is SEHNR and CDR2 is FQNEAQ (reference sequence).

The chain recombines TRBV28 with TRBJ1-4; D perhaps matches TRBD1 (6 bases). Germline CDR1 reads MDHEN; CDR2 reads SYDVKM. The CDR3 extends over 15 amino acids. Trimming shortened V by 1 base and J by 3 bases, and 9 bases separated the two germline ends. The CDR3 region has the DNA TGTGCCAGCAGTTTATTTGGACAGTCTAATGAAAAACTGTTTTTT. Residues: CASSLFGQSNEKLFF.

The rearrangement uses TRBV7-8 and TRBJ2-7; 7 nucleotides align to TRBD1. The CDR3 totals 16 residues. The V gene's germline CDR1 is SGHVS and CDR2 FQNEAQ. Trimming took 1 base from V and 0 from J; bases not matched to a gene: 6. The CDR3 DNA reads TGTGCCAGCAGCTTAGGAGGGGGCCGGGTCTCCTACGAGCAGTACTTC. This encodes CASSLGGGRVSYEQYF.